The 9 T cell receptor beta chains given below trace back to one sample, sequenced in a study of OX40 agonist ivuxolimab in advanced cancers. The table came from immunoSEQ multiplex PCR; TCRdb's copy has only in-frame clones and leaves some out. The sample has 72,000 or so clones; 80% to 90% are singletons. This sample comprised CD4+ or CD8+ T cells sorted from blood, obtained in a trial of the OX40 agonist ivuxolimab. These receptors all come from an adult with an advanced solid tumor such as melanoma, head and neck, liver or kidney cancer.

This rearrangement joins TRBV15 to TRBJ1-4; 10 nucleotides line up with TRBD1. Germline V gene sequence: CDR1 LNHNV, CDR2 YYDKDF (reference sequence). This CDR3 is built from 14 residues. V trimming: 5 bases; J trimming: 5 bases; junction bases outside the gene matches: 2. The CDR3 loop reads CATSGGQGNEKLFF. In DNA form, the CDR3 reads TGTGCCACCAGCGGGGGACAGGGGAATGAAAAACTGTTTTTT.

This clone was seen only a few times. The CDR3 region is CASSLVLAGNETQYF. The CDR3 nucleotides are TGTGCCAGCAGCTTAGTACTAGCGGGAAACGAGACCCAGTACTTC. This sequence joins TRBV7-9 and TRBJ2-5; 10 bases agree with TRBD2. Germline CDR1 SEHNR, CDR2 FQNEAQ (reference sequence). V dropped 1 base and J dropped 5; count of bases not matched to a gene: 4. This CDR3 region has 15 residues.

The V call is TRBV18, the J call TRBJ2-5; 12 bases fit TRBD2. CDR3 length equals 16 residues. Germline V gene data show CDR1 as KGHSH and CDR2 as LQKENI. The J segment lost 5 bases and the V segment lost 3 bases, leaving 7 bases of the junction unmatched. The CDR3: CASSPRLAGAGETQYF. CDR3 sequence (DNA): TGTGCCAGCTCACCTAGACTAGCGGGAGCGGGTGAGACCCAGTACTTC.

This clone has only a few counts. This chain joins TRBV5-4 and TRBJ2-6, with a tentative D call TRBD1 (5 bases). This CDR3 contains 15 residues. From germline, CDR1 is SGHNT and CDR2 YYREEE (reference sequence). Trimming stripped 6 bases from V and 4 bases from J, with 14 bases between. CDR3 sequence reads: CASNLQGAGANVLTF. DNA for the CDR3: TGTGCCAGCAATTTGCAGGGTGCCGGGGCCAACGTCCTGACTTTC.

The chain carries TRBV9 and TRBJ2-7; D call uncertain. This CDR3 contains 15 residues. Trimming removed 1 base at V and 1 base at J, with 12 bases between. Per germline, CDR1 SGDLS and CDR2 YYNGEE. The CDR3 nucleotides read TGTGCCAGCAGCGTAAATCCCGGGCCGTCCTACGAGCAGTACTTC. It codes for CASSVNPGPSYEQYF.

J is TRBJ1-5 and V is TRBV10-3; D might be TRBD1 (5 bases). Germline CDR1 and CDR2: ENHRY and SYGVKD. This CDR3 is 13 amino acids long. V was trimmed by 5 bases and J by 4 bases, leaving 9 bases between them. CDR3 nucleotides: TGTGCCATCAGTCCCGAGGGGAATCAGCCCCAGCATTTT. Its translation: CAISPEGNQPQHF.

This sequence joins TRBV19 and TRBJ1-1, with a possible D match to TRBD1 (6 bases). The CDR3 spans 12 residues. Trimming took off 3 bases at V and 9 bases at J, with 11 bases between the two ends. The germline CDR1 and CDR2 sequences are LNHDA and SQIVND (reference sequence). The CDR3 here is CASSIRGGQAFF. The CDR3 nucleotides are TGTGCCAGTAGTATCCGAGGGGGGCAAGCTTTCTTT.

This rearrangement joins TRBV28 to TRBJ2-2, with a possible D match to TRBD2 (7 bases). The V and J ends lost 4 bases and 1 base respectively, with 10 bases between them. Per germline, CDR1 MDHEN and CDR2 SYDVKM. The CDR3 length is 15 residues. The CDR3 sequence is CASSSGEGNTGELFF. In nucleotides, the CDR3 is TGTGCCAGCAGTTCAGGGGAGGGGAACACCGGGGAGCTGTTTTTT.

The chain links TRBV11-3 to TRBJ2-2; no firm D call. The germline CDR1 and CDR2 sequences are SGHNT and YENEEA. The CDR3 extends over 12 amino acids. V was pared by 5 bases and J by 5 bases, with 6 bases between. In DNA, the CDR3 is TGTGCCAGCAGCCCGCGGACCGGGGAGCTGTTTTTT. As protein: CASSPRTGELFF. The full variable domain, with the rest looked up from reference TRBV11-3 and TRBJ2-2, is EAGVVQSPRYKIIEKKQPVAFWCNPISGHNTLYWYLQNLGQGPELLIRYENEEAVDDSQLPKDRFSAERLKGVDSTLKIQPAELGDSAVYLCASSPRTGELFFGEGSRLTVL.